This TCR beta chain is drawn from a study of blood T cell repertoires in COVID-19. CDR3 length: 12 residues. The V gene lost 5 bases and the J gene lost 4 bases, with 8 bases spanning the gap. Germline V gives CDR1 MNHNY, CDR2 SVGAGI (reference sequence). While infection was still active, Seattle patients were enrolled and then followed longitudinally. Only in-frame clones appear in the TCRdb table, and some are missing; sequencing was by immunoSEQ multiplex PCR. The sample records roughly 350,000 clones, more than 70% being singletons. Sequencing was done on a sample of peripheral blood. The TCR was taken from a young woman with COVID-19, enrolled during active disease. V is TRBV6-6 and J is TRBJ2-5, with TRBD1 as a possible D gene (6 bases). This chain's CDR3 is CASSRDTETQYF. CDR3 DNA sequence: TGTGCCAGCAGTAGGGACACAGAGACCCAGTACTTC.